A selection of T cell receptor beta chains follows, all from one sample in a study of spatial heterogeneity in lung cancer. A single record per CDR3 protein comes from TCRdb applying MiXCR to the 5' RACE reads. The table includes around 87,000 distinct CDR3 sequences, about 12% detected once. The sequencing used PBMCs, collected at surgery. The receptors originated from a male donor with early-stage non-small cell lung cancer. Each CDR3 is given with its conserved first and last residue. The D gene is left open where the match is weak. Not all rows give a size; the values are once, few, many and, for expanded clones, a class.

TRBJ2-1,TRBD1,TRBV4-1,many,TGCGCCAGCACCGACGCCGTAGACAGGGTATGGAATGAGCAGTTCTTC,CASTDAVDRVWNEQFF
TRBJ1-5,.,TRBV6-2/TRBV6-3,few,TGTGCCAGCAGTTCTATTGGCAATCAGCCCCAGCATTTT,CASSSIGNQPQHF
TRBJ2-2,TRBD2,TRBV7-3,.,TGTGCCAGCAGCCAAATAGCGGGAGTCAGCGGGGAGCTGTTTTTT,CASSQIAGVSGELFF
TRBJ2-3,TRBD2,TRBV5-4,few,TGTGCCAGCAGCGCTGCTAGCGGGATTAGGTATTTT,CASSAASGIRYF
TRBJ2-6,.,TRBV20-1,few,TGCAGTGGAGTTCCCTACTCTGGGGCCAACGTCCTGACTTTC,CSGVPYSGANVLTF
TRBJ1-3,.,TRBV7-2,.,TGTGCCAGCAGCCACTCCAAGAGCTCTGGAAACACCATATATTTT,CASSHSKSSGNTIYF
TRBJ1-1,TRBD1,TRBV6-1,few,TGTGCCAGCAAGGACAGGGCGAACACTGAAGCTTTCTTT,CASKDRANTEAFF
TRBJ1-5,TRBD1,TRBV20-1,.,TGCAGTGCCTCCCCGGGACAGGGGGATCAGCCCCAGCATTTT,CSASPGQGDQPQHF
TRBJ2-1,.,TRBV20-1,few,TGCAGTGCTAGAGTTTCAGGGGGGGTCAATGAGCAGTTCTTC,CSARVSGGVNEQFF
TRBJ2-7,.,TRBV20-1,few,TGCAGTGCTAGTACGGGCAGCGCCTCCTACGATCAGTACTTC,CSASTGSASYDQYF
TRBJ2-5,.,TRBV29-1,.,TGCAGCGTTGAAGATCCGAGACGAACACTGGTAAAGGACTTC,CSVEDPRRTLVKDF
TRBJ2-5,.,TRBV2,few,TGTGCCAGCAGTGCGACTACCAACCAAGAGACCCAGTACTTC,CASSATTNQETQYF
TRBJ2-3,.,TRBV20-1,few,TGCAGTCGCCGACAGGCCCTTAGCACAGATACGCAGTATTTT,CSRRQALSTDTQYF
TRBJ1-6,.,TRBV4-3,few,TGCGCCAGCAGCCCTCGGATGACAGAAAATTCACCCCTCCACTTT,CASSPRMTENSPLHF
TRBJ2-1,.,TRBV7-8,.,TGTGCCAGCAGCCTTCCCTCCCGGGAGCAGTTCTTC,CASSLPSREQFF
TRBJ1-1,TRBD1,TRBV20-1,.,TGCAGTGCAAATAACGTCAGGGGGCAGGTCACTGAAGCTTTCTTT,CSANNVRGQVTEAFF
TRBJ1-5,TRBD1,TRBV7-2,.,TGTGCCAGCAGCTTATCCAGGGGGGACAATCAGCCCCAGCATTTT,CASSLSRGDNQPQHF
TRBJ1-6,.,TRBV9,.,TGTGCCAGCAGCGCAGTGGTGGACGGCAGGGGTTCACCCCTCCACTTT,CASSAVVDGRGSPLHF
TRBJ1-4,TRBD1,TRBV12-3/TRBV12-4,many,TGTGCCAGCAGTCCTGGACAGGGGAGGAGTGAAAAACTGTTTTTT,CASSPGQGRSEKLFF
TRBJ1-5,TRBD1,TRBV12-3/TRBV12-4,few,TGTGCCAGCAGTTTAGGGGGACAGAACAATCAGCCCCAGCATTTT,CASSLGGQNNQPQHF
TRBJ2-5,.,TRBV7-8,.,TGTGCCAGCAGCTTAGCCGCTGGGACACTCCAAGAGACCCAGTACTTC,CASSLAAGTLQETQYF
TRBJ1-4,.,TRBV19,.,TGTGCCAGTAGTAAAGCCGGGAGATGGGCTAATGAAAAACTGTTTTTT,CASSKAGRWANEKLFF
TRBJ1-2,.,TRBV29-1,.,TGCAGCGTTGAACAGGGTGACTATGGCTACACCTTC,CSVEQGDYGYTF
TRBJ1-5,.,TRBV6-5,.,TGTGCCAGCAGCCCAAGCTTTAGCAATCAGCCCCAGCATTTT,CASSPSFSNQPQHF
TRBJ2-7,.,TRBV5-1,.,TGCGCCAGCAGCACCCGGGACATTACCTACGAGCAGTACTTC,CASSTRDITYEQYF
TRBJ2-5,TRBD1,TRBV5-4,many,TGTGCCAGCAGCTCAACCCGGGACAGGGGTGGAGAGACCCAGTACTTC,CASSSTRDRGGETQYF
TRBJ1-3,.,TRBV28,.,TGTGCCACAGGGGTTAGGACTGGAAACACCATATATTTT,CATGVRTGNTIYF
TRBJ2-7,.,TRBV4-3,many,TGCGCCAGCAGCCAAGACAGGGTCCAGCAGTACTTC,CASSQDRVQQYF
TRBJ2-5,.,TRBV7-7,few,TGTGCTAGCAGCTTAGAAGGGCCAGAGACCCAGTACTTC,CASSLEGPETQYF
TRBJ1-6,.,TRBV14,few,TGTGCCAGCAGCCAAGATCGGCCGCTAAGGTCACCCCTCCACTTT,CASSQDRPLRSPLHF
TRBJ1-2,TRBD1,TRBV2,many,TGTGCCAGCAGATCCCGGGACAGGGGGGTCAATGCTAACTATGGCTACACCTTC,CASRSRDRGVNANYGYTF
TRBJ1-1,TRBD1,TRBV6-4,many,TGTGCCAGCAGTATCGGGACAGACACTGAAGCTTTCTTT,CASSIGTDTEAFF
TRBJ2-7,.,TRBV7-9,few,TGTGCCAGCAGCTTACCAGGGGAGAGCTACGAGCAGTACTTC,CASSLPGESYEQYF
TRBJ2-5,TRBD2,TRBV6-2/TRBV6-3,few,TGTGCCAGCAGGGACCGACTAGCGGGGTCAGGGACCCAGTACTTC,CASRDRLAGSGTQYF
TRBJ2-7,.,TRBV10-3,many,TGTGCCATCAGTGAGTCCCTGACTAGCTACGAGCAGTACTTC,CAISESLTSYEQYF
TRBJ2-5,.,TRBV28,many,TGTGCCAGCAGTTTGGAACTACTGACCCAGTACTTC,CASSLELLTQYF
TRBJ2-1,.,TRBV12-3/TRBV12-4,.,TGTGCCAGCAGTTCTCAACAGGTACGGACCTACAATGAGCAGTTCTTC,CASSSQQVRTYNEQFF
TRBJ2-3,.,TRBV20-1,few,TGCAGTGCTAGACAGGGGTGGTCAGATACGCAGTATTTT,CSARQGWSDTQYF
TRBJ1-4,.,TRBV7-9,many,TGTGCCAGCAGCTTAGCTGGGGGCATGGCTAATGAAAAACTGTTTTTT,CASSLAGGMANEKLFF
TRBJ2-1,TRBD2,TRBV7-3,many,TGTGCCAGCAGCGCTAGCGGGGTCGGATACAATGAGCAGTTCTTC,CASSASGVGYNEQFF
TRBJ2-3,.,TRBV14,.,TGTGCCAGCAGCCACGTGGGTACGCACAGAGATACGCAGTATTTT,CASSHVGTHRDTQYF
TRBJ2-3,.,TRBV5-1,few,TGCGCCAGCAGCACCCGGGGGGACAACACAGATACGCAGTATTTT,CASSTRGDNTDTQYF
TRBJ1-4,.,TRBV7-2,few,TGTGCCAGCAGCTTAGGTAGAGTTGAAAAACTGTTTTTT,CASSLGRVEKLFF
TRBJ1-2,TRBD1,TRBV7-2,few,TGTGCCAGCAGCCCTCAGGGGGCGGACTATGGCTACACCTTC,CASSPQGADYGYTF
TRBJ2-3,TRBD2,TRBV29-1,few,TGCAGCGGTAGCGGGACTCCAGATACGCAGTATTTT,CSGSGTPDTQYF
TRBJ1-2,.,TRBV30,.,TGTGCCTGTACAGGGAACTATGGCTACACCTTC,CACTGNYGYTF
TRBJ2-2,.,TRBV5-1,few,TGCGCCAGCAGCTTCGCCAGCACCGGGGAGCTGTTTTTT,CASSFASTGELFF
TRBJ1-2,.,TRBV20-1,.,TGCAGTGCTTCGGCTCGGAAGGGCTACACCTTC,CSASARKGYTF
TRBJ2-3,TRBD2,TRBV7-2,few,TGTGCCAGCAGCCGTAGCGGGAGGGCCTCAGATACGCAGTATTTT,CASSRSGRASDTQYF
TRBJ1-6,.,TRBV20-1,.,TGCAGTGCTAGAGATGGCCCGTCACCCCTCCACTTT,CSARDGPSPLHF
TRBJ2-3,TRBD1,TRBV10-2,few,TGCGCCAGCAGGGGACACAGGGGGCGAACAGATACGCAGTATTTT,CASRGHRGRTDTQYF
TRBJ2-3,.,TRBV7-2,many,TGTGCCAGCAGCTTTCCCGGGGGAGTTAGCACAGATACGCAGTATTTT,CASSFPGGVSTDTQYF
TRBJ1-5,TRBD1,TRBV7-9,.,TGTGCCAGCAGCCCGGGGAGGGGGCTTTGGGAACAGCCCCAGCATTTT,CASSPGRGLWEQPQHF
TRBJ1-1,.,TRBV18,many,TGTGCCAGCTCACCAGCCGGGAGGAACACTGAAGCTTTCTTT,CASSPAGRNTEAFF
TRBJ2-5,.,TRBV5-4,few,TGTGCCAGCAGCCTGGGGACATCGGCGGAGACCCAGTACTTC,CASSLGTSAETQYF
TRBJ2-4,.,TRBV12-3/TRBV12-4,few,TGTGCCAGCAGCAGGACAGCAGACAACCTAGCCAAAAACATTCAGTACTTC,CASSRTADNLAKNIQYF
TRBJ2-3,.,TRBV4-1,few,TGCGCCAGCAGCCAAGATCATCGTCCCAACGGCGCGGATACGCAGTATTTT,CASSQDHRPNGADTQYF
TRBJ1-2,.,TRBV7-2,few,TGTGCCAGCAGCCAGACAGTGACAAACTATGGCTACACCTTC,CASSQTVTNYGYTF